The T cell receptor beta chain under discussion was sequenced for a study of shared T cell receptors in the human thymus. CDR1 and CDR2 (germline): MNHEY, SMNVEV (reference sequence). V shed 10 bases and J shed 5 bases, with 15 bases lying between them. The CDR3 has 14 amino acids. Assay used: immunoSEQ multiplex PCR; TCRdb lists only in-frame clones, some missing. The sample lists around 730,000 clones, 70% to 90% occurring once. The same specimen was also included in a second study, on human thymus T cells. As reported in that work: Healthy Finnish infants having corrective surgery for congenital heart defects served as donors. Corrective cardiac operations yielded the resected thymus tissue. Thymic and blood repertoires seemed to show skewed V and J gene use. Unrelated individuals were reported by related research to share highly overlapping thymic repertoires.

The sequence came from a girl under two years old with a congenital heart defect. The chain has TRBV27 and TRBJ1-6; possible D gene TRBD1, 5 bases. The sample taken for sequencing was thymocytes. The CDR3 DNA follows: TGTGCCACCAAAAGGACACCCGATAATTCACCCCTCCACTTT. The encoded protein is CATKRTPDNSPLHF.